Listed below are T cell receptor beta chains from one sample, sequenced in a study of OX40 agonist ivuxolimab in advanced cancers. This table comes from immunoSEQ multiplex PCR, and its TCRdb copy is limited to in-frame clones, with some not included. The data contain 57,000 or so clones, roughly nine tenths of them singletons. The material sequenced was CD4+ or CD8+ T cells sorted from blood, taken in a trial of the OX40 agonist ivuxolimab. The receptor source for this set is an adult with an advanced solid tumor such as melanoma, head and neck, liver or kidney cancer. CDR3s include the opening cysteine and the closing phenylalanine or tryptophan. The D gene is left open where the match is weak. Size values are once, few and many counts, or a class for expanded clones, and some rows have none.

cdr3_aa: CASSIKGQGKYGYTF
v_call: TRBV19
d_call: TRBD1
cdr3_length: 15
clone_size: -

cdr3_aa: CASPNLVSF
v_call: TRBV6-6
d_call: -
cdr3_length: 9
clone_size: -

cdr3_aa: CASRNSGGPTTDTQYF
v_call: TRBV19
d_call: TRBD2
cdr3_length: 16
clone_size: once

cdr3_aa: CASSLGRGRELFF
v_call: TRBV7-2
d_call: TRBD1
cdr3_length: 13
clone_size: -

cdr3_aa: CAWSAGGTGSPNTIYF
v_call: TRBV30
d_call: TRBD1
cdr3_length: 16
clone_size: -

cdr3_aa: CASSLLGSSGANVLTF
v_call: TRBV27
d_call: -
cdr3_length: 16
clone_size: -

cdr3_aa: CATSTRTGRETQYF
v_call: TRBV15
d_call: TRBD1
cdr3_length: 14
clone_size: -

cdr3_aa: CASSPHNSGANVLTF
v_call: TRBV9
d_call: -
cdr3_length: 15
clone_size: -

cdr3_aa: CASSPWGDTEAFF
v_call: TRBV6-6
d_call: -
cdr3_length: 13
clone_size: -

cdr3_aa: CASSLDRKAFF
v_call: TRBV11-3
d_call: -
cdr3_length: 11
clone_size: few

cdr3_aa: CASSPGLAGSKTQYF
v_call: TRBV11-3
d_call: TRBD2
cdr3_length: 15
clone_size: -

cdr3_aa: CASSSDGLNNSPLHF
v_call: TRBV19
d_call: -
cdr3_length: 15
clone_size: -

cdr3_aa: CASSLGMAGREKLFF
v_call: TRBV7-9
d_call: -
cdr3_length: 15
clone_size: once

cdr3_aa: CASSQILAGKPDNEQFF
v_call: TRBV6-7
d_call: TRBD2
cdr3_length: 17
clone_size: -

cdr3_aa: CASRAGQSTDTQYF
v_call: TRBV19
d_call: -
cdr3_length: 14
clone_size: -

cdr3_aa: CASSTGTKSSYNEQFF
v_call: TRBV5-6
d_call: -
cdr3_length: 16
clone_size: -

cdr3_aa: CASSSQGSDTEAFF
v_call: TRBV7-9
d_call: TRBD1
cdr3_length: 14
clone_size: -

cdr3_aa: CASSRTSSGNTIYF
v_call: TRBV28
d_call: -
cdr3_length: 14
clone_size: -

cdr3_aa: CASSSRDSQNYGYTF
v_call: TRBV7-2
d_call: TRBD1
cdr3_length: 15
clone_size: once

cdr3_aa: CASINRAEAFF
v_call: TRBV28
d_call: -
cdr3_length: 11
clone_size: -

cdr3_aa: CSARAGQPQHF
v_call: TRBV20-1
d_call: -
cdr3_length: 11
clone_size: few

cdr3_aa: CASRDQGSNQPQHF
v_call: TRBV6-6
d_call: -
cdr3_length: 14
clone_size: -

cdr3_aa: CASSSPVVPTDTQYF
v_call: TRBV11-2
d_call: -
cdr3_length: 15
clone_size: -

cdr3_aa: CARSQADDRFSNEQFF
v_call: TRBV5-3
d_call: -
cdr3_length: 16
clone_size: -

cdr3_aa: CASGQDLNTEAFF
v_call: TRBV2
d_call: -
cdr3_length: 13
clone_size: -

cdr3_aa: CSVVRGGGSYTF
v_call: TRBV29-1
d_call: -
cdr3_length: 12
clone_size: -

cdr3_aa: CAWRGQGEGNSPLHF
v_call: TRBV30
d_call: -
cdr3_length: 15
clone_size: -

cdr3_aa: CASTPVGTSGNNEQFF
v_call: TRBV7-2
d_call: TRBD2
cdr3_length: 16
clone_size: -

cdr3_aa: CASSIGNRASTPLHF
v_call: TRBV19
d_call: -
cdr3_length: 15
clone_size: -

cdr3_aa: CSVEGVAGGIGYNEQFF
v_call: TRBV29-1
d_call: TRBD2
cdr3_length: 17
clone_size: -

cdr3_aa: CASSLASDYEQYF
v_call: TRBV5-5
d_call: -
cdr3_length: 13
clone_size: -

cdr3_aa: CASSQEPGMNTEAFF
v_call: TRBV4-2
d_call: -
cdr3_length: 15
clone_size: -

cdr3_aa: CASSVGSTSGVIGEQYF
v_call: TRBV9
d_call: TRBD2
cdr3_length: 17
clone_size: few

cdr3_aa: CASSSRLGGRPYNEQFF
v_call: TRBV7-8
d_call: TRBD1
cdr3_length: 17
clone_size: -

cdr3_aa: CATSALGGDPYEQYF
v_call: TRBV27
d_call: -
cdr3_length: 15
clone_size: -

cdr3_aa: CASSGVGGSTDTQYF
v_call: TRBV5-4
d_call: -
cdr3_length: 15
clone_size: -

cdr3_aa: CASSPRTGNNSPLHF
v_call: TRBV9
d_call: TRBD1
cdr3_length: 15
clone_size: -

cdr3_aa: CASSSRTGGSMETQYF
v_call: TRBV11-3
d_call: TRBD1
cdr3_length: 16
clone_size: -

cdr3_aa: CASSSQDGSSYEQYF
v_call: TRBV7-6
d_call: -
cdr3_length: 15
clone_size: once

cdr3_aa: CASKSQTGGYTF
v_call: TRBV6-5
d_call: -
cdr3_length: 12
clone_size: -

cdr3_aa: CASSPKFTAFF
v_call: TRBV6-5
d_call: -
cdr3_length: 11
clone_size: -

cdr3_aa: CASSRQGDGEQYF
v_call: TRBV18
d_call: TRBD1
cdr3_length: 13
clone_size: few

cdr3_aa: CASSPRQGVTEAFF
v_call: TRBV7-2
d_call: TRBD1
cdr3_length: 14
clone_size: -

cdr3_aa: CASSLTNTQYF
v_call: TRBV28
d_call: -
cdr3_length: 11
clone_size: -

cdr3_aa: CASSGGYMNTEAFF
v_call: TRBV27
d_call: -
cdr3_length: 14
clone_size: -

cdr3_aa: CASSGQVNTEAFF
v_call: TRBV9
d_call: -
cdr3_length: 13
clone_size: -

cdr3_aa: CASSLAQGYTEAFF
v_call: TRBV7-9
d_call: -
cdr3_length: 14
clone_size: few

cdr3_aa: CASSSDSSTDRQYF
v_call: TRBV5-1
d_call: -
cdr3_length: 14
clone_size: -

cdr3_aa: CASSGDLGGLNEQYF
v_call: TRBV5-4
d_call: -
cdr3_length: 15
clone_size: -

cdr3_aa: CAWSDGRPGTDTQYF
v_call: TRBV30
d_call: -
cdr3_length: 15
clone_size: -

cdr3_aa: CASSPTYTGELFF
v_call: TRBV2
d_call: -
cdr3_length: 13
clone_size: once

cdr3_aa: CASGLPPGGDYTEAFF
v_call: TRBV12-5
d_call: TRBD1
cdr3_length: 16
clone_size: once

cdr3_aa: CASSESRGQVYGYTF
v_call: TRBV10-2
d_call: -
cdr3_length: 15
clone_size: once

cdr3_aa: CASSLVGTEAFF
v_call: TRBV5-1
d_call: -
cdr3_length: 12
clone_size: -

cdr3_aa: CATSTPNRGMEPQHF
v_call: TRBV15
d_call: TRBD1
cdr3_length: 15
clone_size: -